This T cell receptor beta chain came from a study of T-cell memory formation after mild COVID-19. Study results and limitations: A subset of responding clones appeared in pre-infection memory, suggesting cross-reactive memory joined.

Trimming at V came to 4 bases and at J to 5 bases, leaving 6 bases not matched to a gene. The CDR3 is 15 residues long. CDR1 is SGDLS and CDR2 is YYNGEE in the germline V gene. Only a few counts were recorded for this clonotype. Its antigen is not identified. TCRdb itself ran the 5' RACE reads through MiXCR, one entry per CDR3 protein. The table shows 300,000 to 400,000 distinct CDR3 sequences, with 20% to 25% occurring only once. The chain couples TRBV9 to TRBJ2-1, with TRBD2 matching over 10 bases. Material: PBMCs or a T cell subset sorted from them (not recorded which). The receptor was derived from an adult woman who had mild COVID-19 (a few samples of this study predate the infection). Cell type and time point are not known. CDR3 in amino acids: CASSQGTSDNNEQFF. CDR3 sequence (DNA): TGTGCCAGCAGCCAGGGGACTAGCGATAACAATGAGCAGTTCTTC.